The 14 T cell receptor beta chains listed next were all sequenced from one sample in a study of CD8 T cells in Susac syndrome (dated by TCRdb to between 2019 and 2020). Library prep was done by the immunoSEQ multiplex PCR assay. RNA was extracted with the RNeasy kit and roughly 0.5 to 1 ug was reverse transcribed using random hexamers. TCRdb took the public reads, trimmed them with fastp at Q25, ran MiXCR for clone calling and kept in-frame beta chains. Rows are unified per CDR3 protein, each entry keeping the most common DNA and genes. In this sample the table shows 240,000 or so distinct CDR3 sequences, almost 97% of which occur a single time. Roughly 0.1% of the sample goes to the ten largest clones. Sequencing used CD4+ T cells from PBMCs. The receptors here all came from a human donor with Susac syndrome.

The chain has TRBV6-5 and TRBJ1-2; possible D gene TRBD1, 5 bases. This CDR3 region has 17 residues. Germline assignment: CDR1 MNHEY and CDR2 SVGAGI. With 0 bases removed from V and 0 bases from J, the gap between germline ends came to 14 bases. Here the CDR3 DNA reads TGTGCCAGCAGTTACTCGATGGGGGGTGGGCCTAACTATGGCTACACCTTC. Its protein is CASSYSMGGGPNYGYTF.

The CDR3 nucleotides are TGTGCCCTAGCGGGGACCTCCTACAATGAGCAGTTCTTC. Residues: CALAGTSYNEQFF. The chain employs TRBV27 and TRBJ2-1, with TRBD2 matching over 9 bases. Germline-derived CDR1 and CDR2 are MNHEY and SMNVEV (reference sequence). The CDR3 runs 13 residues. The V and J ends lost 11 bases and 0 bases, in that order; junction bases with no gene match: 2.

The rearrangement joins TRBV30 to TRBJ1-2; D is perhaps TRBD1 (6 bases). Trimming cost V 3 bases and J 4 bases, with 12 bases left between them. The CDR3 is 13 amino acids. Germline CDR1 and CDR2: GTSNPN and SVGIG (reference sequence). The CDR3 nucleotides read TGTGCCTGGAGGATACAGGGTACCTATGGCTACACCTTC. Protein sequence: CAWRIQGTYGYTF.

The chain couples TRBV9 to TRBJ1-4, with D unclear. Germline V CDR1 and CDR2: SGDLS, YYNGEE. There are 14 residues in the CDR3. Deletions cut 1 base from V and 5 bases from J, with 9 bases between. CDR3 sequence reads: CASSVRAGNEKLFF. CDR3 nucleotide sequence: TGTGCCAGCAGCGTAAGGGCGGGGAATGAAAAACTGTTTTTT.

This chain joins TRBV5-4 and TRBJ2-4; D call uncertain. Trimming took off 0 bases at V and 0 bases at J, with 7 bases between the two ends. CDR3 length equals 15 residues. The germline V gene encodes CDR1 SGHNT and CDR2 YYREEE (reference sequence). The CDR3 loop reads CASSLDWEAKNIQYF. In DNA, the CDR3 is TGTGCCAGCAGCTTGGACTGGGAAGCCAAAAACATTCAGTACTTC.

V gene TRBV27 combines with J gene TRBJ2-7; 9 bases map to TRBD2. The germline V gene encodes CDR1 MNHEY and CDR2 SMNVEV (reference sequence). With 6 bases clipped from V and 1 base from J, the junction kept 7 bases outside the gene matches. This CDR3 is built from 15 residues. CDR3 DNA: TGTGCCAGCAGACTGCGGGGGGGTGCGTCCTACGAGCAGTACTTC. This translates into CASRLRGGASYEQYF.

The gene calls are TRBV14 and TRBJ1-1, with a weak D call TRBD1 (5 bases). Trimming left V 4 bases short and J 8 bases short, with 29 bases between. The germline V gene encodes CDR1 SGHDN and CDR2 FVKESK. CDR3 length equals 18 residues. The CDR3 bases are TGTGCCAGCAGCCTGTTAGCGATCGACAGTGCCAAGAGCCGAGAAGCTTTCTTT. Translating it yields CASSLLAIDSAKSREAFF.

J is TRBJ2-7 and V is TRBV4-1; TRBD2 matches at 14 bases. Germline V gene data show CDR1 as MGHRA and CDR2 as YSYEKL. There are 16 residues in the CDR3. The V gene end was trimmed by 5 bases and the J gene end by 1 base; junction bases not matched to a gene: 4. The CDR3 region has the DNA TGCGCCAGCAGCGGACGGACTAGCGGGAGGTCCTACGAGCAGTACTTC. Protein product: CASSGRTSGRSYEQYF.

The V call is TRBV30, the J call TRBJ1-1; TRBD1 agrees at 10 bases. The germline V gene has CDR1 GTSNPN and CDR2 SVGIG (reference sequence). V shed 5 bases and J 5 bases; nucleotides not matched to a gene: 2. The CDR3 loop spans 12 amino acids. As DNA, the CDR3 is TGTGCCTGGGGGACAGGGGCGACTGAAGCTTTCTTT. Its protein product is CAWGTGATEAFF.

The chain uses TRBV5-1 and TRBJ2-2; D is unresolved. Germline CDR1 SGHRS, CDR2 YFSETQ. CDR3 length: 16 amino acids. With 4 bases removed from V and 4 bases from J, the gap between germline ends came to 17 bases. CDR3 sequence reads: CASSTGLAGRTGELFF. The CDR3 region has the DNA TGCGCCAGCAGCACTGGCTTGGCAGGCCGCACCGGGGAGCTGTTTTTT. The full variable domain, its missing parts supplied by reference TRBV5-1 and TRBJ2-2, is KAGVTQTPRYLIKTRGQQVTLSCSPISGHRSVSWYQQTPGQGLQFLFEYFSETQRNKGNFPGRFSGRQFSNSRSEMNVSTLELGDSALYLCASSTGLAGRTGELFFGEGSRLTVL.

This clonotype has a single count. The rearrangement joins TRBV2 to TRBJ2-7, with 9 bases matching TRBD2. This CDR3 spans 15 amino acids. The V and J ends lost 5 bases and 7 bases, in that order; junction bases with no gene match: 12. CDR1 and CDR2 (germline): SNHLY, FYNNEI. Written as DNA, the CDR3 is TGTGCCAGCAGTAGAAAGGGCGGGAGGGCCGGAGAGCAGTACTTC. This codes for CASSRKGGRAGEQYF.

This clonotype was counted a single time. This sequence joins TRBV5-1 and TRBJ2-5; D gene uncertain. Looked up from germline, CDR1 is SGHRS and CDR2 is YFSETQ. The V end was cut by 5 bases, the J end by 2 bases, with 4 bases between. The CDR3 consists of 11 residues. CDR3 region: CASRLQETQYF. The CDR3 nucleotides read TGCGCCAGCAGATTACAAGAGACCCAGTACTTC.

This CDR3 reads CSARVSGRAITDTQYF. CDR3 coding DNA: TGCAGTGCTAGAGTTAGCGGGAGGGCCATTACAGATACGCAGTATTTT. The gene calls are TRBV20-1 and TRBJ2-3; TRBD2 aligns across 11 bases. The germline V gene encodes CDR1 DFQATT and CDR2 SNEGSKA (reference sequence). Losses at the gene ends were 1 base for V and 3 bases for J; bases not matched to a gene: 6. CDR3 length: 16 amino acids.

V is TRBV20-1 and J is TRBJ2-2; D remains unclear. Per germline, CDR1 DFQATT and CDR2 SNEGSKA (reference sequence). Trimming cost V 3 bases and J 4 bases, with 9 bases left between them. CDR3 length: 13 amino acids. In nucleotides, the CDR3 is TGCAGTGCTAGGGAGACGGCCACCGGGGAGCTGTTTTTT. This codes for CSARETATGELFF.